This T cell receptor (beta chain) was obtained from a study of T cells in Graves' hyperthyroidism and ophthalmopathy. The source material, RNA transcripts, was used to amplify TCR beta CDR3 regions. Using the HTBI primer set, a first-round RT-PCR was run on the TCR CDR3. From the multiplex PCR reads, TCRdb called clonotypes with MiXCR, one entry per CDR3 protein. The profile covers about 380,000 distinct CDR3 sequences, with about 18% appearing a single time and about 38% taken by the ten largest. Between the trimmed V and J ends, which lost 3 bases and 4 bases, there was a span of 7 bases. This CDR3 has 12 amino acids. In its sample, this clonotype was seen many times.

This clonotype was obtained from a man aged 18-30 years with Graves' ophthalmopathy. Sequencing input: blood. The chain links TRBV12-3 or TRBV12-4 to TRBJ2-7; unclear D gene. CDR3 nucleotide sequence: TGTGCCAGCAGTTTTTCGGTTTACGAGCAGTACTTC. This sequence encodes CASSFSVYEQYF.